Sequencing of this T cell receptor (beta chain) was carried out in a study of blood T cell repertoires in COVID-19. Study information: In each case, the material was cDNA or gDNA derived from T cells, B-cell-depleted T cells, or PBMCs.

The CDR3 is 13 residues long. With 6 bases removed from V and 4 bases from J, the gap between germline ends came to 11 bases. The germline V gene has CDR1 SEHNR and CDR2 FQNEAQ (reference sequence). Libraries were prepared by immunoSEQ multiplex PCR; TCRdb keeps only in-frame clonotypes and omits some of them. Of a few hundred thousand clones in the sample, around 90% were seen once. The receptor was isolated from a woman younger than 45 with COVID-19, enrolled during active disease. The chain employs TRBV7-9 and TRBJ2-3; possible D gene TRBD2, 5 bases. The sample taken for sequencing was peripheral blood. The CDR3 loop reads CASRPAAADTQYF. The CDR3 DNA reads as TGTGCCAGCAGGCCAGCGGCAGCAGATACGCAGTATTTT.